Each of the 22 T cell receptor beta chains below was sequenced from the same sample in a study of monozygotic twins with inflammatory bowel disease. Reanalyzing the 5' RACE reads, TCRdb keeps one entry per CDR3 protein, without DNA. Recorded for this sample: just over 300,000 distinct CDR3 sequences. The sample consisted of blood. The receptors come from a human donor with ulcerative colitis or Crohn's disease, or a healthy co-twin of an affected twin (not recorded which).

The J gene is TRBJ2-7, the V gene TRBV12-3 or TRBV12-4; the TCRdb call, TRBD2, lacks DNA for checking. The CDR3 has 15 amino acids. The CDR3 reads CASSLRAAKRYEQYF.

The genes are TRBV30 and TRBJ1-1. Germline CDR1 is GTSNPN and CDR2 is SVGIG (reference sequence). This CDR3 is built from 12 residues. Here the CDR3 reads CAWSAERTEAFF. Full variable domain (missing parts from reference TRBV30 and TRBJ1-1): SQTIHQWPATLVQPVGSPLSLECTVEGTSNPNLYWYRQAAGRGLQLLFYSVGIGQISSEVPQNLSASRPQDRQFILSSKKLLLSDSGFYLCAWSAERTEAFFGQGTRLTVV.

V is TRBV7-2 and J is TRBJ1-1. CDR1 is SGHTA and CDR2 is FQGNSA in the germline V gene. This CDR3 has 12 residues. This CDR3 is CASSLTKDEAFF.

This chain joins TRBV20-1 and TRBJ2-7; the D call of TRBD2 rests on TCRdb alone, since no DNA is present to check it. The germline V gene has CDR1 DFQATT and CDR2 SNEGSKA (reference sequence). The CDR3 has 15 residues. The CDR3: CSARNLAGVTYEQYF.

The CDR3 loop is CASSSMDKGLNNEQFF. The gene calls are TRBV7-9 and TRBJ2-1; TCRdb gives TRBD1 as the D gene, but with no DNA this cannot be confirmed. The germline V gene encodes CDR1 SEHNR and CDR2 FQNEAQ (reference sequence). There are 16 residues in the CDR3.

CDR3 in amino acids: CASSSSGTDYYEQYF. This chain uses TRBV19 with TRBJ2-7; TCRdb's D call of TRBD1 is untestable without DNA. The germline CDR1 and CDR2 sequences are LNHDA and SQIVND (reference sequence). The CDR3 loop spans 15 amino acids.

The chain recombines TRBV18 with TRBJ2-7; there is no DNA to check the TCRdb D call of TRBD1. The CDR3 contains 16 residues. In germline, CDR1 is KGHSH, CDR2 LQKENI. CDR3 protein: CASSITIGGAGYEQYF.

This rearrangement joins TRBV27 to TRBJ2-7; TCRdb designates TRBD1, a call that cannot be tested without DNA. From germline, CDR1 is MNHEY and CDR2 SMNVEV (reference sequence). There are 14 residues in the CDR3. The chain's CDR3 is CASSLEGRYYEQYF.

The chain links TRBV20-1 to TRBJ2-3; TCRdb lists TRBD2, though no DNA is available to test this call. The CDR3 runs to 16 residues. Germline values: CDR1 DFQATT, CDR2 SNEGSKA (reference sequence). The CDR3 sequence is CSAYREGVIGTDTQYF.

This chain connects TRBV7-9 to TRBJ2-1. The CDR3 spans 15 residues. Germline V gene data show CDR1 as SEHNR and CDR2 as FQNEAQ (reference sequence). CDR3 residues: CASSRTSTSYNEQFF.

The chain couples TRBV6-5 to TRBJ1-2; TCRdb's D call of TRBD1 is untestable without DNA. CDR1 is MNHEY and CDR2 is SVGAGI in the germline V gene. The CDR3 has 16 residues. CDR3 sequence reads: CASSTTSGASNYGYTF.

The CDR3 spells CASGLGFEAFF. This chain uses TRBV12-5 with TRBJ1-1. This CDR3 has 11 amino acids. Germline-derived CDR1 and CDR2 are LGHNT and FRNRAP.

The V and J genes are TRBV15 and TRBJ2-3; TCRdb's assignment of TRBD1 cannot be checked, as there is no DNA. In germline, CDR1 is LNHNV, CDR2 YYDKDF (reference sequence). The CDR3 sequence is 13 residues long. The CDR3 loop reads CATRRDNTDTQYF.

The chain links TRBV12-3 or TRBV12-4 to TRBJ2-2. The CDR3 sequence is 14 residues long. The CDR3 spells CASSHSEYTGELFF.

CDR3 region: CASSYSIWETQYF. The chain joins TRBV6-2 or TRBV6-3 to TRBJ2-5. The CDR3 totals 13 residues. Germline CDR1 reads MNHEY; CDR2 reads SVGEGT.

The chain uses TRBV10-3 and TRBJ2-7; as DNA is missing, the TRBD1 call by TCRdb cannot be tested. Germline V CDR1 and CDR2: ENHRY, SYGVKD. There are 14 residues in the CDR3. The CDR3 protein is CAISGGDRGYEQYF.

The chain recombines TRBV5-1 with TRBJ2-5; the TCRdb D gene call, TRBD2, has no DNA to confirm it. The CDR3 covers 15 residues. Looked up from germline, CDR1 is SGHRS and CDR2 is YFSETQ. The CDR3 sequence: CASSLPTSGRATQYF.

CDR3: CASSQDLQGVVSSYEQYF. The V and J genes are TRBV4-2 and TRBJ2-7; the TCRdb D gene call, TRBD1, has no DNA to confirm it. CDR1 and CDR2 (germline): LGHNA, YNFKEQ. The CDR3 runs to 18 residues.

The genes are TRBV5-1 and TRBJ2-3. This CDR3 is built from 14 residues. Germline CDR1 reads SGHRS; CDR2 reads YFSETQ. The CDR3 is CASSLGEITDTQYF. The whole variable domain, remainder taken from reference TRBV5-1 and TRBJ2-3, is KAGVTQTPRYLIKTRGQQVTLSCSPISGHRSVSWYQQTPGQGLQFLFEYFSETQRNKGNFPGRFSGRQFSNSRSEMNVSTLELGDSALYLCASSLGEITDTQYFGPGTRLTVL.

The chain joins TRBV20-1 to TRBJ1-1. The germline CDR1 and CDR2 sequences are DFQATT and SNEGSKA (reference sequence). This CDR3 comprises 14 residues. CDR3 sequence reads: CSARVPGDSTEAFF.

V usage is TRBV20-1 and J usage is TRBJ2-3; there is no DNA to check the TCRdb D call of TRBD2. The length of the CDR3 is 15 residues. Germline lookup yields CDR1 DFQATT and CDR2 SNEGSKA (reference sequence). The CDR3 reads CSARVSGRGTDTQYF.

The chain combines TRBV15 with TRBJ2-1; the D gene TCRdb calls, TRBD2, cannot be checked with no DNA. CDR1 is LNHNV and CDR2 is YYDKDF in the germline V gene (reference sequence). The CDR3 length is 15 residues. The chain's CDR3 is CATSSSGRLNNEQFF.